The following is a T cell receptor beta chain sequence with its context. Profiling relied on immunoSEQ multiplex PCR, and the TCRdb table lists in-frame clones only, not all of them. The sample includes approximately 270,000 clones, approximately 86% of them seen just once. The sample originates from a study of blood T cell repertoires in COVID-19. Per the germline V gene, CDR1 is LNHDA and CDR2 is SQIVND (reference sequence). The CDR3 runs 14 residues. V shed 5 bases and J 2 bases; nucleotides not matched to a gene: 5. The clonotype comes from a middle-aged man with active or convalescent COVID-19. Sequencing was carried out using peripheral blood. The chain combines TRBV19 with TRBJ2-7; TRBD1 agrees at 8 bases. The CDR3 is CASSLGQGAYEQYF. CDR3 in DNA: TGTGCCAGTAGTCTAGGACAGGGAGCCTACGAGCAGTACTTC.